These T cell receptor beta chains were read from a single sample in a study of regulatory T cells in long-lasting Graves disease. TCRdb fed the multiplex PCR reads into MiXCR, producing one record per CDR3 protein. Of 550,000 to 600,000 distinct CDR3 sequences listed, 16% were seen once; the top ten hold 12%. These data also featured in a second study, about T cells in Graves' hyperthyroidism and ophthalmopathy.

The sample in question was peripheral blood mononuclear cells (PBMCs), obtained at new diagnosis, from a patient treated with antithyroid drugs. Source of these receptors: a man younger than 35 with Graves disease. Both conserved end residues are part of each CDR3. D genes are given only for firm matches. Where a row states a size, it is once, few, many or the class of an expanded clone; other rows omit it.

j_call clone_size v_call d_call cdr3_nt cdr3_aa
TRBJ2-7 - TRBV5-1 - TGCGCCAGCAGCTTTGGTCAGGCCGGCGAGCAGTACTTC CASSFGQAGEQYF
TRBJ2-6 - TRBV7-9 TRBD2 TGTGCCAGCAGCTGGACTAGCGGCGAGATCTCTGGGGCCAACGTCCTGACTTTC CASSWTSGEISGANVLTF
TRBJ2-1 many TRBV7-2 - TGTGCCAGCAGCTTAGCTAGCCAGCAGTCCAATGAGCAGTTCTTC CASSLASQQSNEQFF
TRBJ2-1 many TRBV9 TRBD2 TGTGCCAGCAGCGTAGCTAGCGGGAGGGCCGCAGCAGGGAATGAGCAGTTCTTC CASSVASGRAAAGNEQFF
TRBJ2-7 - TRBV7-9 - TGTGCCAGCAGCTTATCCGCTAGTCCCTACGAGCAGTACTTC CASSLSASPYEQYF
TRBJ1-1 many TRBV27 - TGTGCCAGCAGTTTCCGCAGGGAGGTGAACACTGAAGCCTTCTTT CASSFRREVNTEAFF
TRBJ2-7 - TRBV19 - TGTGCCAGTAGTGACAGCTCCTACGGGCAGTACTTC CASSDSSYGQYF
TRBJ1-2 few TRBV30 TRBD1 TGTGCCTACCGGACAGGGGCGTCGATAAACTATGGCTACACCTTC CAYRTGASINYGYTF
TRBJ2-3 - TRBV18 TRBD2 TGTGCCAGCTCCCCGACTAGCGGGGGAGTAAAAGATACGCAGTATTTT CASSPTSGGVKDTQYF
TRBJ2-7 few TRBV19 TRBD2 TGTGCCAGTAGTCAGCGGGGGTTCTACGAGCAGTACTTC CASSQRGFYEQYF
TRBJ2-3 - TRBV9 TRBD2 TGTGCCAGCAGCACCATTAGCGGGACCTCAGATACGCAGTATTTT CASSTISGTSDTQYF
TRBJ2-7 many TRBV3-1 TRBD1 TGTGCCAGCAGCCAACCGGGACAGGGGCCCGCCGAGCAGTACTTC CASSQPGQGPAEQYF
TRBJ2-1 - TRBV20-1 TRBD1 TGCAGTGCCGTGGGACAGGCGGTTTACAATGAGCAGTTCTTC CSAVGQAVYNEQFF
TRBJ2-7 - TRBV7-3 - TGTGCCAGCAGCCAGAGGACAAAGTCCTACGAGCAGTACTTC CASSQRTKSYEQYF
TRBJ1-2 few TRBV20-1 - TGCAGTGCTAGTGCGGTTACTAACTATGGCTACACCTTC CSASAVTNYGYTF
TRBJ2-3 many TRBV27 - TGTGCCAGCAGTTTAAGGGGCCCTAGCACAGATACGCAGTATTTT CASSLRGPSTDTQYF